The clone carrying this T cell receptor (beta chain) was detected ten times or more. Its antigen is undetermined. TCRbeta libraries were built with three rounds of nested PCR, modified from ARM-PCR. TCRdb independently ran MiXCR on the multiplex PCR reads; one entry per CDR3 protein. This repertoire shows approximately 110,000 distinct CDR3 sequences, roughly two thirds found once; its top ten account for around 20%. No cell sorting was done before RNA was extracted from the tissue. This non-tumor lung sample came from over 3 cm beyond the tumor edge. The sample comes from a study of tumor and adjacent non-tumor tissue in lung cancer. Whole-study findings and limits: Patients with more diverse tumor TCRs had worse survival. Normal lung showed higher cumulative top 100 clone frequency than tumor.

V was cut by 4 bases and J by 6 bases, with 16 bases left in between. The CDR3 has 15 residues. This clonotype was obtained from a man in his sixties with non-small cell lung cancer. The chain uses TRBV12-3 or TRBV12-4 and TRBJ2-1; D not certain. What was sequenced was distant non-tumor lung tissue. The DNA for the CDR3 is TGTGCCAGCAGTTCCTACCCCGCCCGGCTCAATGAGCAGTTCTTC. It encodes CASSSYPARLNEQFF.